This entry describes one TCR beta chain. Other DNA sequences of this sample code for an identical CDR3. V shed 2 bases, J shed 8 bases, and the junction held 16 bases outside the gene matches. The CDR3 is made up of 17 amino acids. Germline V gives CDR1 SGDLS, CDR2 YYNGEE. The data are from a study of blood T cell repertoires in COVID-19. Source study methods: Quantification of nucleated cells was approximated via reference gene primer amplification. TCRdb's table, derived via immunoSEQ multiplex PCR, lists solely in-frame clones and lacks some. The V and J calls and the clone size are those of that table, but D and trimming were determined from the DNA. The sample records a few hundred thousand clones, about 68% being singletons.

The TCR sequence derives from a woman at least 80 years old with acute or convalescent COVID-19. The chain joins TRBV9 to TRBJ2-5; 9 bases fit TRBD2. The sequenced sample was peripheral blood. The CDR3 region has the DNA TGTGCCAGCAGCGTCGGAGGCGGGGGGGGAACACAGAGAACCCAGTACTTC. It encodes CASSVGGGGGTQRTQYF.